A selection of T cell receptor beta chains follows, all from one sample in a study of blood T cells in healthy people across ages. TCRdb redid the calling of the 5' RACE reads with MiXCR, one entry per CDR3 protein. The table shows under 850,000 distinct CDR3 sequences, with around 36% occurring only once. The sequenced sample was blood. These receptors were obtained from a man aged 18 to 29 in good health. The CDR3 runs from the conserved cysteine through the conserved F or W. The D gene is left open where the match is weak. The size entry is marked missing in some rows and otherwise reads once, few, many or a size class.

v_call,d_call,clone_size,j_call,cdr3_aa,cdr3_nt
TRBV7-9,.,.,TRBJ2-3,CASILSAFGGDTQYF,TGTGCCAGCATCCTGAGCGCGTTTGGGGGAGATACGCAGTATTTT
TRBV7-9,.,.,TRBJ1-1,CASSPLGAQGTEAFF,TGTGCCAGCAGCCCCCTGGGGGCGCAGGGCACTGAAGCTTTCTTT
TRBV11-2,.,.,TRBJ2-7,CASSLGWFAPYGQYF,TGTGCCAGCAGCTTAGGTTGGTTCGCCCCCTACGGGCAGTACTTC
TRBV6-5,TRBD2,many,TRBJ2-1,CASNAGVSYNEQFF,TGTGCCAGCAACGCGGGGGTCTCCTACAATGAGCAGTTCTTC
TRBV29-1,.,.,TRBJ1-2,CSVADSYDGYTF,TGCAGCGTGGCAGACAGCTACGATGGCTACACCTTC
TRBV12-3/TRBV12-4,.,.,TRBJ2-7,CASSQGTFEQYF,TGTGCCAGCAGTCAGGGGACGTTCGAGCAGTACTTC
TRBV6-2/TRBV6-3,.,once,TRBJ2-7,CASSYNPLYWTYEQYF,TGTGCCAGCAGCTATAATCCCCTCTATTGGACCTACGAGCAGTACTTC
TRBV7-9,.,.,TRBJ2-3,CASSLVGTPYTDTQYF,TGTGCCAGCAGCTTAGTCGGGACACCTTACACAGATACGCAGTATTTT
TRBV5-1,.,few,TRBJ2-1,CASSGADSSYNEQFF,TGCGCCAGCTCGGGGGCAGACAGCTCCTACAATGAGCAGTTCTTC
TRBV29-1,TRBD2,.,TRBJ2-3,CSVGAGGSTDTQYF,TGCAGCGTTGGGGCGGGAGGTAGCACAGATACGCAGTATTTT
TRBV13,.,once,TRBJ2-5,CASSLRQGRYNEQYF,TGTGCCAGCAGCTTAAGGCAGGGGCGGTACAATGAGCAGTACTTC
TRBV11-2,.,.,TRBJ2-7,CASSLFGGGRYEQYF,TGTGCCAGCAGTCTATTTGGAGGGGGGAGGTACGAGCAGTACTTC
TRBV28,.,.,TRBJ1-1,CASSLWGEDSGTEAFF,TGTGCCAGCAGTTTATGGGGGGAGGATTCGGGCACTGAAGCTTTCTTT
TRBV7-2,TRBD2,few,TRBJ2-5,CASSYPGLHNEQYF,TGTGCCAGCAGCTACCCGGGACTACACAATGAGCAGTACTTC
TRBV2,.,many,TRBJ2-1,CASGKEMNEQFF,TGTGCCAGTGGTAAAGAGATGAATGAGCAGTTCTTC
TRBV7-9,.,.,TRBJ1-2,CASSFQDDSSYTF,TGTGCCAGCAGCTTCCAAGATGATAGTAGCTACACCTTC
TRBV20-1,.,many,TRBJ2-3,CSARPAEDTQYF,TGCAGTGCTAGACCCGCGGAGGATACGCAGTATTTT
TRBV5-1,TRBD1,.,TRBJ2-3,CASSLEGQRTDTQYF,TGCGCCAGCAGCTTGGAGGGACAGCGCACAGATACGCAGTATTTT
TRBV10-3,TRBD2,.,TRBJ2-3,CAISGLAGGTTDTQYF,TGTGCCATCAGCGGACTAGCGGGGGGTACCACAGATACGCAGTATTTT
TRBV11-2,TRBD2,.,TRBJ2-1,CASSLTAIAGGPQDGWNEQFF,TGTGCCAGCAGCCTCACGGCCATAGCGGGAGGGCCCCAAGACGGGTGGAATGAGCAGTTCTTC
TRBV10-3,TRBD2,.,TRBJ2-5,CAISEGAGGQETQYF,TGTGCCATCAGTGAAGGAGCGGGGGGCCAAGAGACCCAGTACTTC
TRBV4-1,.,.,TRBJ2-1,CASNQEGGAGLWNEQFF,TGCGCCAGCAACCAAGAGGGGGGGGCAGGCCTTTGGAATGAGCAGTTCTTC
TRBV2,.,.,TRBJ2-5,CASSEALGDPQETQYF,TGTGCCAGCAGTGAAGCGCTAGGGGATCCGCAAGAGACCCAGTACTTC
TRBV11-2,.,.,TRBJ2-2,CASSLNRLNTEELFF,TGTGCCAGCAGCTTAAATCGGCTGAACACCGAGGAGCTGTTTTTT
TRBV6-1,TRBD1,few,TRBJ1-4,CASTRQGASSNEKLFF,TGTGCCAGCACGAGACAGGGGGCCTCCTCTAATGAAAAACTGTTTTTT
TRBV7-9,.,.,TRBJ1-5,CTSSSGATHQPQHF,TGTACCAGCAGCTCCGGGGCCACGCATCAGCCCCAGCATTTT
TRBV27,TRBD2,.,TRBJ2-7,CTSRGLAGDKYEQYF,TGTACCAGCAGGGGACTAGCGGGGGATAAGTACGAGCAGTACTTC
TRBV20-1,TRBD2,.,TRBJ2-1,CSARGPRLAGRFYNEQFF,TGCAGTGCTAGAGGCCCCAGACTAGCGGGAAGGTTCTACAATGAGCAGTTCTTC
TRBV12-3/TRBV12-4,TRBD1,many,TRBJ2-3,CASTGQGPVDGTDTQYF,TGTGCCAGCACAGGACAGGGGCCTGTGGATGGCACAGATACGCAGTATTTT
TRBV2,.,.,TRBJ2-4,CASSEEMGGGVVRAKNIQYF,TGTGCCAGCAGTGAAGAAATGGGTGGCGGGGTCGTTCGAGCCAAAAACATTCAGTACTTC
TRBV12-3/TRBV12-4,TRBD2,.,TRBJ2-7,CASTQVAGGSGEQYF,TGTGCCAGCACCCAGGTAGCGGGAGGGTCGGGAGAGCAGTACTTC
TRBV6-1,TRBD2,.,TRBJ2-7,CASSPRTSGGAYNEQYF,TGTGCCAGCAGTCCCCGGACTAGCGGGGGGGCCTACAATGAGCAGTACTTC
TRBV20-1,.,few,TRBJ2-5,CSARDYKGLQETQYF,TGCAGTGCTAGAGACTACAAGGGACTCCAAGAGACCCAGTACTTC
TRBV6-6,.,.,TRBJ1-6,CASSPDRTDPNSPLHF,TGTGCCAGCAGTCCGGACCGGACAGACCCCAATTCACCCCTCCACTTT
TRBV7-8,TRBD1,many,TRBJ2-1,CASSLGTGLGNEQFF,TGTGCCAGCAGCTTGGGGACAGGGCTTGGCAATGAGCAGTTCTTC
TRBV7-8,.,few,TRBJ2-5,CASSATSQETQYF,TGTGCCAGCAGCGCTACTAGCCAAGAGACCCAGTACTTC
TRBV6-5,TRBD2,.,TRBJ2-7,CASSLTSGASSSYEQYF,TGTGCCAGCAGTTTGACTAGCGGGGCCAGCTCCTCCTACGAGCAGTACTTC
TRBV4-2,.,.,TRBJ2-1,CASSQEMVPHNEQFF,TGTGCCAGCAGCCAAGAGATGGTCCCCCACAATGAGCAGTTCTTC
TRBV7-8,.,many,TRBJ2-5,CASQQLPTSRETQYF,TGTGCCAGCCAACAACTCCCAACTAGTAGGGAGACCCAGTACTTC
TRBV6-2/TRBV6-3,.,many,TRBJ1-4,CASSPSDEKLFF,TGTGCCAGCAGTCCTTCGGATGAAAAACTGTTTTTT
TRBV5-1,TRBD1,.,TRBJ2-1,CASSFSYGTGDGNEQFF,TGCGCCAGCAGCTTTTCGTATGGGACAGGCGACGGCAATGAGCAGTTCTTC
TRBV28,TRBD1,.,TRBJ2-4,CASSPSGTGKNIQYF,TGTGCCAGCAGCCCCTCCGGGACAGGAAAAAACATTCAGTACTTC
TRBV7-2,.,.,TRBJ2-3,CASSLAPNSDTQYF,TGTGCCAGCAGCTTAGCCCCTAATTCGGATACGCAGTATTTT
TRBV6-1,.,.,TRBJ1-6,CASRQSYAVRSNAPLHF,TGTGCCAGCAGGCAGAGTTACGCGGTCCGGTCTAACGCACCCCTCCACTTT
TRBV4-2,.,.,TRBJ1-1,CASSQGPPGTEAFF,TGTGCCAGCAGCCAAGGGCCCCCAGGGACTGAAGCTTTCTTT
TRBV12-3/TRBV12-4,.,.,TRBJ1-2,CASGIGATNYGYTF,TGTGCCAGCGGTATCGGGGCGACTAACTATGGCTACACCTTC
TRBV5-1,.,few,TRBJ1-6,CASSLEGGTNSPLHF,TGCGCCAGCAGCTTGGAGGGGGGAACCAATTCACCCCTCCACTTT
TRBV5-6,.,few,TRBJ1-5,CASSSWNEQPQHF,TGTGCCAGCAGCTCATGGAATGAACAGCCCCAGCATTTT
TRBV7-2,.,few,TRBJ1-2,CASSLGITGEYGYTF,TGTGCCAGCAGCTTAGGGATTACGGGGGAGTATGGCTACACCTTC
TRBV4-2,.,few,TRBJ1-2,CASSQDMSLVYGYTF,TGTGCCAGCAGCCAAGATATGTCCCTAGTATATGGCTACACCTTC
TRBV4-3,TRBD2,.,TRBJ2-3,CASSKGLAGGPDTQYF,TGCGCCAGCAGCAAAGGACTAGCGGGAGGGCCAGATACGCAGTATTTT
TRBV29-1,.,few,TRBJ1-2,CSVVGAGGYYGYTF,TGCAGCGTTGTGGGTGCGGGGGGATACTATGGCTACACCTTC
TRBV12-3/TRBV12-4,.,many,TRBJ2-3,CASSLDFSSSDTQYF,TGTGCCAGCAGTTTAGATTTCTCATCCTCAGATACGCAGTATTTT
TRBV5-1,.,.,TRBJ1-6,CASSSSWAGNSPLHF,TGCGCCAGCAGCTCTTCATGGGCCGGAAATTCACCCCTCCACTTT
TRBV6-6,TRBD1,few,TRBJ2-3,CASREQGANTDTQYF,TGTGCCAGCAGAGAACAGGGGGCAAACACAGATACGCAGTATTTT
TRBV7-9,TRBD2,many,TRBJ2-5,CASSPGLAGNQETQYF,TGTGCCAGCAGCCCCGGACTAGCGGGGAACCAAGAGACCCAGTACTTC
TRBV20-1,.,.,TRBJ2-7,CSARDTAVSSYEQYF,TGCAGTGCTAGAGATACGGCAGTATCCAGTTACGAGCAGTACTTC
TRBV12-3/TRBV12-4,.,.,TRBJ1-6,CASSPGRGNSPLHF,TGTGCCAGCAGCCCGGGCAGGGGAAATTCACCCCTCCACTTT
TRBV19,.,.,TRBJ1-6,CASSKPTGSNSPLHF,TGTGCCAGTAGTAAGCCGACAGGATCAAATTCACCCCTCCACTTT